The 27 T cell receptor beta chains in this list originate from one sample, sequenced in a study of radiotherapy plus CTLA-4 blockade in lung cancer. The data were produced by immunoSEQ multiplex PCR, yet TCRdb's version contains in-frame clones alone and is incomplete. The sample carries tens of thousands of clones, roughly three quarters recorded once. This sample comprised peripheral blood, obtained from a patient treated with radiotherapy plus ipilimumab. These receptor sequences come from a human donor with non-small cell lung cancer whose response to radiotherapy plus ipilimumab could not be evaluated.

This clone appeared once. The CDR3 bases are TGTGCCAGCAGGCCCGACAGGGGCACAGATACGCAGTATTTT. Its translation is CASRPDRGTDTQYF. The chain links TRBV2 to TRBJ2-3, with 7 bases matching TRBD1. Germline V gene lookup returns CDR1 SNHLY and CDR2 FYNNEI. CDR3 length: 14 amino acids. The V gene end was trimmed by 6 bases and the J gene end by 1 base; junction bases not matched to a gene: 4.

The chain uses TRBV9 and TRBJ1-1, with TRBD1 matching 7 bases. Germline lookup yields CDR1 SGDLS and CDR2 YYNGEE. V was pared by 4 bases and J by 1 base, with 4 bases of the junction left unmatched. CDR3 size: 14 residues. The CDR3 is CASSYRQGNTEAFF. The CDR3 DNA reads as TGTGCCAGCAGCTATAGACAGGGGAACACTGAAGCTTTCTTT. The whole variable domain, remainder taken from reference TRBV9 and TRBJ1-1, is DSGVTQTPKHLITATGQRVTLRCSPRSGDLSVYWYQQSLDQGLQFLIQYYNGEERAKGNILERFSAQQFPDLHSELNLSSLELGDSALYFCASSYRQGNTEAFFGQGTRLTVV.

This chain uses TRBV2 with TRBJ2-7, with 8 bases identical to TRBD2. CDR3 length: 15 amino acids. Germline V gene data show CDR1 as SNHLY and CDR2 as FYNNEI. The J segment lost 0 bases and the V segment lost 7 bases, leaving 8 bases of the junction unmatched. CDR3 residues: CASKGTSGSSYEQYF. For the CDR3, the DNA is TGTGCCAGCAAGGGCACTAGCGGATCCTCCTACGAGCAGTACTTC.

The V call is TRBV7-9, the J call TRBJ2-1; D call uncertain. Germline V gene sequence: CDR1 SEHNR, CDR2 FQNEAQ (reference sequence). The CDR3 has 15 amino acids. Trimming removed 1 base from V and 8 bases from J, with 15 bases in between. CDR3 residues: CASSLGLVVLHEQFF. CDR3 bases: TGTGCCAGCAGCTTAGGTCTGGTCGTACTTCATGAGCAGTTCTTC.

The chain has TRBV28 and TRBJ1-2; D call uncertain. Germline CDR1 reads MDHEN; CDR2 reads SYDVKM. The CDR3 spans 12 residues. V was pared by 6 bases and J by 5 bases, with 10 bases between. CDR3 sequence reads: CASRPGGYGYTF. DNA of the CDR3: TGTGCCAGCAGGCCTGGAGGGTATGGCTACACCTTC.

V is TRBV5-6 and J is TRBJ2-3; 9 nucleotides line up with TRBD2. V was clipped by 0 bases and J by 4 bases; unmatched bases: 6. CDR1 is SGHDT, CDR2 YYEEEE, per germline. This CDR3 is 16 amino acids long. CDR3 protein: CASSLERGAMADTQYF. In nucleotides, the CDR3 is TGTGCCAGCAGCTTGGAGCGGGGGGCAATGGCAGATACGCAGTATTTT.

V and J are TRBV4-2 and TRBJ1-3; TRBD1 might be the D (5 bases). Trimming shortened V by 4 bases and J by 4 bases, and 14 bases separated the two germline ends. The CDR3 extends over 15 amino acids. Germline loops: CDR1 LGHNA, CDR2 YNFKEQ. DNA for the CDR3: TGTGCCAGCAGCCCCGAGAAGGGGCAAGGAAACACCATATATTTT. This sequence encodes CASSPEKGQGNTIYF.

The genes are TRBV5-6 and TRBJ1-5; 8 bases line up with TRBD1. Germline V gene sequence: CDR1 SGHDT, CDR2 YYEEEE. Trimming took 4 bases from V and 7 from J; bases not matched to a gene: 7. The CDR3 covers 14 residues. This CDR3 is CASSHGTGGQPQHF. The CDR3, as DNA: TGTGCCAGCAGCCATGGGACAGGTGGGCAGCCCCAGCATTTT.

The chain combines TRBV5-5 with TRBJ1-2, with 8 bases lining up with TRBD1. The CDR3 loop spans 12 amino acids. Germline V CDR1 and CDR2: SGHKS, YYEKEE (reference sequence). Losses at the gene ends were 2 bases for V and 8 bases for J; bases not matched to a gene: 2. CDR3 in amino acids: CASSFTGGGYTF. In nucleotides, the CDR3 is TGTGCCAGCAGCTTCACAGGGGGAGGCTACACCTTC. Based on the CDR3 plus reference TRBV5-5 and TRBJ1-2, the full variable domain is DAGVTQSPTHLIKTRGQQVTLRCSPISGHKSVSWYQQVLGQGPQFIFQYYEKEERGRGNFPDRFSARQFPNYSSELNVNALLLGDSALYLCASSFTGGGYTFGSGTRLTVV.

The chain carries TRBV7-8 and TRBJ2-3, with TRBD2 identical over 10 bases. The V and J ends lost 3 bases and 3 bases, in that order; junction bases with no gene match: 6. The germline V gene encodes CDR1 SGHVS and CDR2 FQNEAQ. The CDR3 consists of 16 residues. DNA for the CDR3: TGTGCCAGCAGCTTTAGAGCGGGAGGGTATACAGATACGCAGTATTTT. Amino acid sequence: CASSFRAGGYTDTQYF.

The rearrangement joins TRBV13 to TRBJ2-4; 10 bases align to TRBD1. The germline V gene encodes CDR1 PRHDT and CDR2 FYEKMQ (reference sequence). V lost 4 bases and J lost 3; bases outside the gene matches: 3. This CDR3 region has 15 residues. DNA of the CDR3: TGTGCCAGCAGCTCCTGGACAGGGGGCAAAAACATTCAGTACTTC. It codes for CASSSWTGGKNIQYF.

This chain uses TRBV4-3 with TRBJ2-7; 11 nucleotides agree with TRBD1. The CDR3 is 14 amino acids. The ends lost 3 bases at V and 7 bases at J; junction bases unmatched: 5. Germline loops: CDR1 LGHNA, CDR2 YSLEER. In DNA form, the CDR3 reads TGCGCCAGCAGCCACGGGACAGGGGGAAGTGAGCAGTACTTC. This sequence encodes CASSHGTGGSEQYF.

The J gene is TRBJ1-1, the V gene TRBV23-1; TRBD1 might be the D (5 bases). TRBV23-1 is given ORF status, its function remaining uncertain. V was clipped by 6 bases and J by 1 base, with 6 bases between them. This CDR3 has 12 amino acids. CDR3 residues: CASRDTNTEAFF. Here the CDR3 DNA reads TGCGCCAGCAGGGACACGAACACTGAAGCTTTCTTT.

The chain has TRBV15 and TRBJ2-7; D ambiguous. The germline gives CDR1 LNHNV, CDR2 YYDKDF (reference sequence). Trimming took off 0 bases at V and 2 bases at J, with 11 bases between the two ends. This CDR3 has 15 amino acids. CDR3 nucleotide sequence: TGTGCCACCAGCAGAGAACCGCACCCGGCCTACGAGCAGTACTTC. This codes for CATSREPHPAYEQYF.

V gene TRBV28 combines with J gene TRBJ1-1, with D unclear. Germline loops: CDR1 MDHEN, CDR2 SYDVKM. This CDR3 contains 12 residues. V shed 2 bases and J shed 5 bases, with 6 bases lying between them. CDR3 amino acids: CASSLPRTEAFF. CDR3 sequence (DNA): TGTGCCAGCAGTTTACCGAGGACTGAAGCTTTCTTT.

The J gene is TRBJ2-5, the V gene TRBV5-4, with 10 bases matching TRBD2. The length of the CDR3 is 16 residues. Germline CDR1 and CDR2: SGHNT and YYREEE (reference sequence). The trim removed 3 bases at V and 5 bases at J, leaving 10 bases unmatched. Written as DNA, the CDR3 is TGTGCCAGCAGCTCCTTCCTAGCGGGAGTCGCGGAGACCCAGTACTTC. Its protein is CASSSFLAGVAETQYF. Full variable domain (missing parts from reference TRBV5-4 and TRBJ2-5): ETGVTQSPTHLIKTRGQQVTLRCSSQSGHNTVSWYQQALGQGPQFIFQYYREEENGRGNFPPRFSGLQFPNYSSELNVNALELDDSALYLCASSSFLAGVAETQYFGPGTRLLVL.

V and J are TRBV5-6 and TRBJ2-7, with TRBD2 matching 12 bases. The CDR3 has 16 residues. The junction had 8 bases not matched to a gene; V was cut back by 1 base and J by 6 bases. The germline CDR1 and CDR2 sequences are SGHDT and YYEEEE. For the CDR3, the DNA is TGTGCCAGCAGCTTGACATCGACTAGCGGGGGTACCGAGCAGTACTTC. Its translation: CASSLTSTSGGTEQYF.

V gene TRBV4-3 combines with J gene TRBJ2-3; the D is unclear. This CDR3 is built from 14 residues. Trimming took 0 bases from V and 8 from J, leaving 12 bases between them. Germline V gene data show CDR1 as LGHNA and CDR2 as YSLEER. CDR3 protein: CASSQDGQSRTQYF. CDR3 coding DNA: TGCGCCAGCAGCCAAGATGGCCAGTCACGTACGCAGTATTTT.

This rearrangement joins TRBV28 to TRBJ2-1; maybe TRBD1 (5 bases). V was shortened by 2 bases and J by 12 bases, with 11 bases between the two germline ends. This CDR3 is 12 amino acids long. Germline-derived CDR1 and CDR2 are MDHEN and SYDVKM. The CDR3 loop reads CASSLVGALQFF. In nucleotides, the CDR3 is TGTGCCAGCAGTTTAGTAGGGGCGTTGCAGTTCTTC.

This clone was seen once. The chain recombines TRBV19 with TRBJ1-5; TRBD1 aligns across 8 bases. V lost 3 bases and J lost 3; bases outside the gene matches: 7. CDR1 LNHDA and CDR2 SQIVND come from the germline V gene (reference sequence). The CDR3 consists of 16 residues. The CDR3 DNA follows: TGTGCCAGTAGTATCGGACAGGGCCCACCCAATCAGCCCCAGCATTTT. This sequence encodes CASSIGQGPPNQPQHF.

J is TRBJ2-7 and V is TRBV27; possible D gene TRBD2, 5 bases. The CDR3 has 12 amino acids. Germline V lookup: CDR1 MNHEY, CDR2 SMNVEV (reference sequence). V shed 5 bases and J shed 7 bases, with 12 bases lying between them. The CDR3 region is CASSRLRGEQYF. CDR3 nucleotide sequence: TGTGCCAGCAGTCGCCTTCGAGGGGAGCAGTACTTC.

This rearrangement joins TRBV7-2 to TRBJ1-5; TRBD1 matches 7 bases. Unmatched junction bases numbered 2, after V lost 5 bases and J lost 4 bases. The germline V gene has CDR1 SGHTA and CDR2 FQGNSA. This CDR3 contains 13 residues. CDR3 in amino acids: CASSPQGNQPQHF. DNA for the CDR3: TGTGCCAGCAGCCCACAGGGGAATCAGCCCCAGCATTTT.

J is TRBJ1-2 and V is TRBV4-3; TRBD1 might be the D (5 bases). CDR1 is LGHNA, CDR2 YSLEER, per germline. This CDR3 is built from 15 residues. Deletions cut 1 base from V and 5 bases from J, with 14 bases between. CDR3 sequence: CASSQVVGGRYGYTF. The CDR3, as DNA: TGCGCCAGCAGCCAAGTTGTCGGGGGGAGATATGGCTACACCTTC.

The CDR3 loop is CASSLQGQEKQYF. The CDR3 DNA is TGCGCCAGCAGCTTGCAAGGACAGGAGAAGCAGTACTTC. J is TRBJ2-7 and V is TRBV5-1, with 7 bases fitting TRBD1. Germline CDR1 SGHRS, CDR2 YFSETQ. Germline trimming cut 1 base from V and 8 bases from J; bases unmatched to any gene: 6. The CDR3 sequence is 13 residues long.

V gene TRBV19 combines with J gene TRBJ2-3, with 7 bases matching TRBD1. Germline V gene sequence: CDR1 LNHDA, CDR2 SQIVND (reference sequence). V shed 2 bases, J shed 6 bases, and the junction held 14 bases outside the gene matches. CDR3 length: 17 residues. CDR3 in amino acids: CASSIMMSTGSKDTQYF. The CDR3 DNA sequence: TGTGCCAGTAGTATAATGATGTCGACAGGGTCTAAGGATACGCAGTATTTT.

The J gene is TRBJ1-3, the V gene TRBV5-1; D is undetermined. V was cut by 5 bases and J by 0 bases, with 15 bases left in between. The CDR3 consists of 16 residues. The germline gives CDR1 SGHRS, CDR2 YFSETQ. CDR3 in DNA: TGCGCCAGCAGTCCGATAAACCTGAGCTCTGGAAACACCATATATTTT. It encodes CASSPINLSSGNTIYF.

The J gene is TRBJ1-5, the V gene TRBV5-1; TRBD1 matches 9 bases. Germline V gene sequence: CDR1 SGHRS, CDR2 YFSETQ. This CDR3 has 16 residues. V lost 0 bases and J lost 5; bases outside the gene matches: 6. The CDR3 spells CASSLGPGQGDQPQHF. CDR3 DNA sequence: TGCGCCAGCAGCTTGGGGCCGGGACAGGGCGATCAGCCCCAGCATTTT.